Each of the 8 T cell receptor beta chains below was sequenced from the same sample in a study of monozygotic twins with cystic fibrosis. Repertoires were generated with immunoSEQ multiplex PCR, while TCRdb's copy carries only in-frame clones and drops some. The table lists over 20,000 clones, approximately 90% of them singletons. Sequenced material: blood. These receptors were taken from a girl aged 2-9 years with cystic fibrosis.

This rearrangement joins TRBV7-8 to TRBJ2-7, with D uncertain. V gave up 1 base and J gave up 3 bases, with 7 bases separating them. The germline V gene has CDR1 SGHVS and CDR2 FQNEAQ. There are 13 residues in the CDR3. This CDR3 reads CASSLGIGYEQYF. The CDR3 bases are TGTGCCAGCAGCTTAGGTATCGGCTACGAGCAGTACTTC.

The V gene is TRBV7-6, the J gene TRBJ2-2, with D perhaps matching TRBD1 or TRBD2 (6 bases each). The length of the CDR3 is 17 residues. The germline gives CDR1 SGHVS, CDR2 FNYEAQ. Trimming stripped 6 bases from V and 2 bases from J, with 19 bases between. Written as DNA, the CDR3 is TGTGCCAGCAGAATGACGGTTGGGGGGCCAAACACCGGGGAGCTGTTTTTT. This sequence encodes CASRMTVGGPNTGELFF.

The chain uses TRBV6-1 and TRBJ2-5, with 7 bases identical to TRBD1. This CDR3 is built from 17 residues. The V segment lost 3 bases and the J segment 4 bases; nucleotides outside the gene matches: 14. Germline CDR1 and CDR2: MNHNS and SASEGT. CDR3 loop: CASSEKNRGWSGETQYF. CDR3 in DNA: TGTGCCAGCAGTGAGAAAAACAGGGGCTGGTCCGGAGAGACCCAGTACTTC.

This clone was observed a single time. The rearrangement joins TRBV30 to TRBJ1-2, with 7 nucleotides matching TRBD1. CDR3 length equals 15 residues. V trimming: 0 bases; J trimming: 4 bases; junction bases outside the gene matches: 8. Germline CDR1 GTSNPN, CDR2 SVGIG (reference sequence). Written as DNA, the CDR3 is TGTGCCTGGAGTGTACTTGAGGGGGCCAGCTATGGCTACACCTTC. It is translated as CAWSVLEGASYGYTF.

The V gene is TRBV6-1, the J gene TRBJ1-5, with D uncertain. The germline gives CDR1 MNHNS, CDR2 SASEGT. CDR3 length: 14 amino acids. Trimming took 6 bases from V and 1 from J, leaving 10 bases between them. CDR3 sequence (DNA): TGTGCCAGCAGAACAGCGACCAGCAATCAGCCCCAGCATTTT. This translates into CASRTATSNQPQHF.

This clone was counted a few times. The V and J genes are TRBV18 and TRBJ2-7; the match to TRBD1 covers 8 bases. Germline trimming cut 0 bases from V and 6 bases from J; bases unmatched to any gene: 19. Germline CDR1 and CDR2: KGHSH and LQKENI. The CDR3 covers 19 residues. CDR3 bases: TGTGCCAGCTCACCACCGGGCCGGGGCAGGGGGCCTGCAGTCTCCGAGCAGTACTTC. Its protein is CASSPPGRGRGPAVSEQYF.

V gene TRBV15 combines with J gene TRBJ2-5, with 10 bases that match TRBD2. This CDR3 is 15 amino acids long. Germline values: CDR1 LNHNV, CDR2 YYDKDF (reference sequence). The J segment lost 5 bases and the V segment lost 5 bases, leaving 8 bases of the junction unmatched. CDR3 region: CATSPLAGAAETQYF. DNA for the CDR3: TGTGCCACCAGCCCCCTAGCGGGGGCGGCGGAGACCCAGTACTTC. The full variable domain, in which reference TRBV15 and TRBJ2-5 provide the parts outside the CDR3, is DAMVIQNPRYQVTQFGKPVTLSCSQTLNHNVMYWYQQKSSQAPKLLFHYYDKDFNNEADTPDNFQSRRPNTSFCFLDIRSPGLGDTAMYLCATSPLAGAAETQYFGPGTRLLVL.

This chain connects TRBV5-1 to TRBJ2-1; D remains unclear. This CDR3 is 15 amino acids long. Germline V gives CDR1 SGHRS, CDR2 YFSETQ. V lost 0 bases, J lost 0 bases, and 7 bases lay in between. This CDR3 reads CASSLDRSSYNEQFF. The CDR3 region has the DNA TGCGCCAGCAGCTTGGACAGAAGCTCCTACAATGAGCAGTTCTTC.